The clone carrying this T cell receptor beta chain was seen only once. The sample comes from a study of control samples from healthy donors and cancer patients. Germline V CDR1 and CDR2: SGHRS, YFSETQ. V dropped 5 bases and J dropped 7 bases, with 21 bases sitting between them. CDR3 length: 16 residues. Repertoires were generated with immunoSEQ multiplex PCR, while TCRdb's copy carries only in-frame clones and drops some. The repertoire holds approximately 70,000 clones, about 90% seen once, with roughly a fifth in the top ten. The J gene is TRBJ2-2, the V gene TRBV5-1; D tentatively reads TRBD1 or TRBD2 (6 bases each). This TCR came from a man in his sixties with lung cancer. Sequencing was done on a sample of PBMCs. The CDR3 is CASSFAPGAQGGELFF. CDR3 nucleotides: TGCGCCAGCAGTTTTGCCCCGGGGGCGCAGGGCGGGGAGCTGTTTTTT.